What follows are 22 T cell receptor beta chains derived from one specimen sequenced in a study of cytomegalovirus exposure and HLA in healthy donors. 13 Jbeta primers and 60 Vbeta primers were used for the PCR. The protocol was immunoSEQ multiplex PCR, while the TCRdb copy is restricted to in-frame clones and leaves out a portion. Of 140,000 or so clones in the sample, around 9.6% are singletons; the top ten hold approximately 1.8%. The sample taken for sequencing was PBMCs. All receptors derive from a male donor in good health and CMV-seronegative.

J is TRBJ2-7 and V is TRBV4-2, with TRBD2 as a possible D gene (6 bases). V lost 8 bases, J lost 0 bases, and 14 bases lay in between. This CDR3 is built from 14 residues. CDR1 and CDR2 from the germline V gene are LGHNA and YNFKEQ. CDR3 amino acids: CASSNSGPSYEQYF. CDR3 in DNA: TGTGCCAGCTCGAACAGCGGGCCCTCCTACGAGCAGTACTTC.

This chain connects TRBV7-2 to TRBJ1-3; 7 positions match TRBD1. Germline V gene lookup returns CDR1 SGHTA and CDR2 FQGNSA. The CDR3 spans 15 residues. V was clipped by 1 base and J by 8 bases; unmatched bases: 8. The CDR3 DNA follows: TGTGCCAGCAGCTTAGTCATAGGGGGCGCAGACACCATATATTTT. Translated, it gives CASSLVIGGADTIYF.

This clone was detected only a few times. The chain uses TRBV7-2 and TRBJ2-3; 7 nucleotides agree with TRBD1. V lost 1 base and J lost 5; bases outside the gene matches: 15. The CDR3 consists of 18 residues. Germline assignment: CDR1 SGHTA and CDR2 FQGNSA. CDR3 residues: CASSLEPDIGGEVDTQYF. The CDR3 DNA reads TGTGCCAGCAGCTTAGAGCCCGATATAGGGGGCGAAGTAGATACGCAGTATTTT. Looking up the rest from reference TRBV7-2 and TRBJ2-3 gives the full variable domain: GAGVSQSPSNKVTEKGKDVELRCDPISGHTALYWYRQSLGQGLEFLIYFQGNSAPDKSGLPSDRFSAERTGGSVSTLTIQRTQQEDSAVYLCASSLEPDIGGEVDTQYFGPGTRLTVL.

The chain joins TRBV2 to TRBJ2-5; 7 nucleotides align to TRBD1. This CDR3 region has 14 residues. Per germline, CDR1 SNHLY and CDR2 FYNNEI. V lost 8 bases and J lost 9; bases outside the gene matches: 15. The CDR3 spells CASGRDSASEAQYF. The DNA of the CDR3 is TGTGCCAGCGGCCGGGACAGCGCCTCGGAGGCCCAGTACTTC.

This clone appeared a few times. This chain uses TRBV30 with TRBJ2-1; 7 positions match TRBD2. The V gene's germline CDR1 is GTSNPN and CDR2 SVGIG (reference sequence). This CDR3 contains 13 residues. V lost 7 bases and J lost 2; bases outside the gene matches: 5. CDR3: CAYSGTTYNEQFF. CDR3 DNA: TGTGCCTACAGCGGGACGACCTACAATGAGCAGTTCTTC. Full variable domain (rest looked up from reference TRBV30 and TRBJ2-1): SQTIHQWPATLVQPVGSPLSLECTVEGTSNPNLYWYRQAAGRGLQLLFYSVGIGQISSEVPQNLSASRPQDRQFILSSKKLLLSDSGFYLCAYSGTTYNEQFFGPGTRLTVL.

The V call is TRBV4-1, the J call TRBJ1-6, with D possibly TRBD1 on 6 matching bases. Germline V gives CDR1 MGHRA, CDR2 YSYEKL. The V end was cut by 3 bases, the J end by 7 bases, with 16 bases between. The CDR3 length is 16 residues. CDR3 nucleotides: TGCGCCAGCAGCCAGATGGGTGCAGGGGAAAATTCACCCCTCCACTTT. As protein: CASSQMGAGENSPLHF.

The chain employs TRBV28 and TRBJ1-5; 8 bases map to TRBD1. Germline trimming cut 6 bases from V and 1 base from J; bases unmatched to any gene: 5. Germline V gene data show CDR1 as MDHEN and CDR2 as SYDVKM. This CDR3 comprises 15 residues. DNA of the CDR3: TGTGCCAGCAGCCTAAGGACAGGGAGCAATCAGCCCCAGCATTTT. It specifies CASSLRTGSNQPQHF.

This clone was picked up a small number of times. The chain joins TRBV4-1 to TRBJ2-7; a weak D match, TRBD1 (5 bases). The CDR3 extends over 14 amino acids. The V end was cut by 1 base, the J end by 5 bases, with 12 bases between. Germline V gene sequence: CDR1 MGHRA, CDR2 YSYEKL. The CDR3 coding sequence is TGCGCCAGCAGCCAAGGTTCAGGGAACGACGAGCAGTACTTC. Translation gives CASSQGSGNDEQYF.

V usage is TRBV6-6 and J usage is TRBJ1-2, with D unresolved. The V gene lost 2 bases and the J gene lost 5 bases, with 6 bases spanning the gap. CDR3 length: 12 amino acids. The V gene's germline CDR1 is MNHNY and CDR2 SVGAGI (reference sequence). DNA for the CDR3: TGTGCCAGCAGTTACGGAGTATATGGCTACACCTTC. Translation gives CASSYGVYGYTF.

This clone has more than one count but fewer than ten. The rearrangement links TRBV7-2 to TRBJ2-7; tentatively, D is TRBD2 (5 bases). CDR3 size: 15 residues. V was clipped by 1 base and J by 2 bases, with 12 bases between them. Germline V gene lookup returns CDR1 SGHTA and CDR2 FQGNSA. CDR3 loop: CASSLVGVGAYEQYF. Here the CDR3 DNA reads TGTGCCAGCAGCTTAGTCGGGGTTGGAGCCTACGAGCAGTACTTC.

The chain joins TRBV7-2 to TRBJ2-7; 10 bases align to TRBD2. CDR1 is SGHTA and CDR2 is FQGNSA in the germline V gene. Losses at the gene ends were 2 bases for V and 4 bases for J; bases not matched to a gene: 17. CDR3 size: 19 residues. The CDR3 protein is CASSLLSAGGPEWEYEQYF. The CDR3 DNA sequence: TGTGCCAGCAGCTTATTGTCAGCGGGAGGGCCAGAGTGGGAATACGAGCAGTACTTC.

A remark on this clone: At one boundary the junction diverges from the germline segment, which might be a read error. The chain recombines TRBV7-3 with TRBJ2-1; the match to TRBD1 covers 8 bases. The germline CDR1 and CDR2 sequences are SGHTA and FQGTGA. This CDR3 has 14 residues. CDR3 region: CASSLGTGLNEQFF. CDR3 nucleotide sequence: TGTGCCAGCAGCTTGGGGACAGGTCTCAATGAACAGTTCTTC.

The chain joins TRBV29-1 to TRBJ2-7; the D is unclear. The CDR3 has 15 residues. Trimming cost V 5 bases and J 6 bases, with 23 bases left between them. Germline values: CDR1 SQVTM, CDR2 ANQGSEA. The DNA of the CDR3 is TGCAGCGTTTTCGAAGAGGTTGGCTTCGGGTCCGAGCAGTACTTC. Translating it yields CSVFEEVGFGSEQYF.

CDR3 sequence (DNA): TGCGCCAGCAGCCAAGATTTAGGGCAGGGGATCCCTGAAGCTTTCTTT. Encoded protein: CASSQDLGQGIPEAFF. This rearrangement joins TRBV4-3 to TRBJ1-1; D may be TRBD1 (6 bases). Germline assignment: CDR1 LGHNA and CDR2 YSLEER. The CDR3 spans 16 residues. V lost 0 bases and J 6 bases, leaving 17 bases between the germline ends.

The rearrangement links TRBV18 to TRBJ2-3, with D perhaps matching TRBD1 (5 bases). Germline lookup yields CDR1 KGHSH and CDR2 LQKENI. The V gene lost 6 bases and the J gene lost 4 bases, with 11 bases spanning the gap. The CDR3 length is 13 residues. The DNA of the CDR3 is TGTGCCAGCTCTCCCCAGGGCGCAGATACGCAGTATTTT. Protein sequence: CASSPQGADTQYF.

The V call is TRBV10-3, the J call TRBJ2-1; 7 nucleotides line up with TRBD2. V lost 9 bases, J lost 0 bases, and 5 bases stayed unmatched. Germline V gives CDR1 ENHRY, CDR2 SYGVKD. This CDR3 is built from 14 residues. CDR3 residues: CAIASGSSYNEQFF. The CDR3 region has the DNA TGTGCCATAGCTAGCGGAAGCTCCTACAATGAGCAGTTCTTC.

About this clone: Because the CDR3 is missing its conserved closing phenylalanine or tryptophan, this is likely a read error. The V gene is TRBV30, the J gene TRBJ2-2; 7 bases align to TRBD1. There are 13 residues in the CDR3. Germline CDR1 reads GTSNPN; CDR2 reads SVGIG (reference sequence). Germline trimming cut 5 bases from V and 7 bases from J; bases unmatched to any gene: 7. This CDR3 is CAWEQGSGGELFL. In DNA, the CDR3 is TGTGCCTGGGAACAGGGGTCGGGCGGGGAGCTGTTTCTT.

This clone was recorded a few times. CDR3 sequence (DNA): TGTGCCAGCACCCGTACGTGGGGCGTCGGTGAAAAACTGTTTTTT. Protein product: CASTRTWGVGEKLFF. This chain joins TRBV27 and TRBJ1-4, with D maybe TRBD1 (5 bases). The CDR3 contains 15 residues. Trimming pared 7 bases from V and 7 bases from J, leaving 19 bases between. The germline CDR1 and CDR2 sequences are MNHEY and SMNVEV (reference sequence). The full variable domain, completed using reference TRBV27 and TRBJ1-4, is EAQVTQNPRYLITVTGKKLTVTCSQNMNHEYMSWYRQDPGLGLRQIYYSMNVEVTDKGDVPEGYKVSRKEKRNFPLILESPSPNQTSLYFCASTRTWGVGEKLFFGSGTQLSVL.

The sample holds a few counts of this clone. This rearrangement joins TRBV19 to TRBJ1-2; 7 bases match TRBD1. Germline CDR1 LNHDA, CDR2 SQIVND (reference sequence). J was trimmed by 2 bases and V by 3 bases; bases with no gene match: 6. This CDR3 is built from 15 residues. The CDR3 region is CASSIGQEGNYGYTF. CDR3 bases: TGTGCCAGTAGTATTGGACAGGAGGGAAACTATGGCTACACCTTC.

J is TRBJ1-3 and V is TRBV5-4; TRBD1 is a possible D gene (5 bases). The V and J ends lost 6 bases and 1 base respectively, with 8 bases between them. The CDR3 is made up of 13 amino acids. Germline V gives CDR1 SGHNT, CDR2 YYREEE (reference sequence). This CDR3 reads CASTTGSGNTIYF. The CDR3 DNA sequence: TGTGCCAGCACCACAGGATCTGGAAACACCATATATTTT.

This clone came up a few times. The chain recombines TRBV6-5 with TRBJ1-1, with D tentatively TRBD1 (5 bases). The germline V and J ends were trimmed by 4 bases and 4 bases, with 13 bases remaining between them. The germline gives CDR1 MNHEY, CDR2 SVGAGI. The CDR3 is made up of 14 amino acids. The CDR3 DNA reads as TGTGCCAGCAGTTCGGGACCCGGGGGCACTGAAGCTTTCTTT. This translates into CASSSGPGGTEAFF.

This clone was recorded a few times. The rearrangement uses TRBV5-1 and TRBJ2-7, with TRBD2 matching over 11 bases. This CDR3 has 14 amino acids. Per the germline V gene, CDR1 is SGHRS and CDR2 is YFSETQ. The V and J ends lost 1 base and 5 bases, in that order; junction bases with no gene match: 2. The CDR3 region is CASSLTSGSNEQYF. The CDR3 coding sequence is TGCGCCAGCAGCTTGACTAGCGGGAGCAACGAGCAGTACTTC.